The present entry profiles one T cell receptor (beta chain) with its context. Its specificity is not known. Sequenced by immunoSEQ multiplex PCR; TCRdb stores in-frame clones only, minus some. The sample contains 100,000 to 150,000 clones, roughly nine tenths of which appear only once. The V end was cut by 2 bases, the J end by 5 bases, with 3 bases between. Germline-derived CDR1 and CDR2 are PRHDT and FYEKMQ (reference sequence). There are 12 residues in the CDR3. The data were obtained in a study of cytomegalovirus exposure and HLA in healthy donors. Study-wide points: Associated with cytomegalovirus, according to the listing, were fewer than 200 TCR beta chains.

The clonotype originates from a man aged 18 to 30 in good health and CMV-seropositive. V gene TRBV13 combines with J gene TRBJ2-2; D remains ambiguous. Sequencing was carried out using PBMCs. This CDR3 reads CASSLLTGELFF. The CDR3 DNA sequence: TGTGCCAGCAGCTTATTAACCGGGGAGCTGTTTTTT. Full variable domain (missing parts from reference TRBV13 and TRBJ2-2): AAGVIQSPRHLIKEKRETATLKCYPIPRHDTVYWYQQGPGQDPQFLISFYEKMQSDKGSIPDRFSAQQFSDYHSELNMSSLELGDSALYFCASSLLTGELFFGEGSRLTVL.